Listed below are T cell receptor beta chains from one sample, sequenced in a study of blood T cell repertoires in COVID-19. Profiled with immunoSEQ multiplex PCR; TCRdb holds only in-frame clones, not every one. The data show 360,000 or so clones, around 89% seen once. Specimen: peripheral blood. These receptors were collected from a man younger than 30 with active or convalescent COVID-19. Both conserved end residues are part of each CDR3. D genes are given only for firm matches. Some rows have no size entry. The others give once, few or many, or a class for an expanded clone.

D gene,V gene,J gene,clone size,CDR3 length,CDR3 DNA,CDR3 protein
TRBD1,TRBV28,TRBJ1-4,.,16,TGTGCCAGCACGGGACAGGGGGGAGAAACTAATGAAAAACTGTTTTTT,CASTGQGGETNEKLFF
.,TRBV18,TRBJ1-2,.,15,TGTGCCAGCTCACCTGATAGAGGTGTGGTTGATGGCTACACCTTC,CASSPDRGVVDGYTF
TRBD2,TRBV2,TRBJ2-7,.,15,TGTGCCAGCAGTGAGAGCAGCGGGAGGGGATACGAGCAGTACTTC,CASSESSGRGYEQYF
TRBD2,TRBV2,TRBJ2-7,.,21,TGTGCCAGCAGTGAACGGGGGTTGAGCGTATCTTGGGGACTAGCGGATTACGAGCAGTACTTC,CASSERGLSVSWGLADYEQYF
.,TRBV7-3,TRBJ1-3,.,15,TGTGCCAGCAGCTCCAGCGGGGGGCTTGGAAACACCATATATTTT,CASSSSGGLGNTIYF
TRBD1,TRBV6-5,TRBJ1-4,few,15,TGTGCCAGCAGTTACGCGGACAGGGTTTGGGAAAAACTGTTTTTT,CASSYADRVWEKLFF
TRBD1,TRBV24-1,TRBJ2-7,.,14,TGTGCCACCAGTACCTACAGGGGGCGGTACGAGCAGTACTTC,CATSTYRGRYEQYF
.,TRBV28,TRBJ2-7,.,15,TGTGCCAGCAGTACCCTGCAGGCCAAATTTTTGGGGCAGTACTTC,CASSTLQAKFLGQYF
TRBD1,TRBV19,TRBJ2-3,.,14,TGTGCCAGTAGTCCGGGACAGGTACGACATACGCAGTATTTT,CASSPGQVRHTQYF
.,TRBV6-2/TRBV6-3,TRBJ1-1,.,13,TGTGCCAGCAGTTTGGGAGGGAGAACTGAAGCTTTCTTT,CASSLGGRTEAFF
.,TRBV29-1,TRBJ2-6,.,13,TGCAGCTCGGTCCGGGCTGGGGCCAACGTGCTGACTTTC,CSSVRAGANVLTF